Presented here are 12 T cell receptor beta chains from one specimen sequenced in a study of tissue T cells after allogeneic stem cell transplantation. Regarding time point: mouse harvest day 7 after allogeneic transplant. The graft held 10^6 splenic CD5+ T cells and 10^7 T-cell-depleted bone marrow cells. Here immunoSEQ multiplex PCR was the method, and the copy in TCRdb shows in-frame clones only, minus some. The sample contains some 4,000 clones, around 50% of which appear only once. Sequenced input: lymph node tissue. These receptors all come from a female BALB/c mouse given C57BL/6 T cells with graft-versus-host disease after an allogeneic hematopoietic cell transplant.

As for this clone: Gene labels here are mouse ones. Read sequence stops 1 residue before the CDR3 end, and the germline J gene provides the missing end. The chain uses TRBV26 and TRBJ1-2, with D possibly TRBD1 on 6 matching bases. This CDR3 has 12 residues. Germline assignment: CDR1 KGHPV and CDR2 FQNQEV (reference sequence). V was pared by 8 bases and J by 3 bases, with 10 bases between. The CDR3 DNA, read in part, is TGTGCCAGCCCCACAGGGTACTCCGACTACACC. This encodes CASPTGYSDYT. The entire CDR3 sequence reads CASPTGYSDYTF. Filled out from reference TRBV26 and TRBJ1-2, the complete variable domain reads NSKVIQTPRYLVKGQGQKAKMRCIPEKGHPVVFWYQQNKNNEFKFLINFQNQEVLQQIDMTEKRFSAECPSNSPCSLEIQSSEAGDSALYLCASPTGYSDYTFGSGTRLLVI.

Comments on this clone: The gene names here belong to mouse. CDR3 DNA, as far as it was read: TGTGCCAGCGGTGATAGGGGACTGGGGTCTAGTGCAGAAACGCTGTAT. Protein: CASGDRGLGSSAETLY. The CDR3 in full is CASGDRGLGSSAETLYF. This sequence joins TRBV13-2 and TRBJ2-3; TRBD2 agrees at 10 bases. The read halts 1 residue ahead of the CDR3 end, with the missing end drawn from the germline J gene. V shed 1 base and J 0 bases; nucleotides not matched to a gene: 5. The CDR3 totals 17 residues. Germline V gene lookup returns CDR1 NNHNN and CDR2 SYGAGS (reference sequence).

Regarding this clone: Germline and genes: mouse. With the read ending 1 residue before the CDR3 end, the germline J gene is used to fill in that end. The V and J genes are TRBV26 and TRBJ2-3; D gene uncertain. The CDR3 has 13 residues. V lost 5 bases and J lost 0, with 6 bases in between. Per germline, CDR1 KGHPV and CDR2 FQNQEV (reference sequence). Here the CDR3 reads CASSVYSAETLYF. The sequenced part of the CDR3 DNA is TGTGCCAGCAGTGTCTATAGTGCAGAAACGCTGTAT.

Of note for this clone: Gene names refer to mouse genes. Coverage ceases 1 residue before the CDR3 finishes, and the germline J gene fills in the end. This chain connects TRBV16 to TRBJ2-2; D is unresolved. V lost 1 base to trimming and J lost 1 base, with 1 base between them. The germline gives CDR1 SGHSA, CDR2 FRNQAP. CDR3 length: 13 residues. The CDR3: CASSLVNTGQLYF. The covered CDR3 bases are TGTGCAAGCAGCTTAGTAAACACCGGGCAGCTCTAC.

Regarding this clone: Gene names are mouse gene names. The read terminates 1 residue ahead of where the CDR3 ends, so the germline J gene completes it. The V gene is TRBV3, the J gene TRBJ2-2; the D gene is possibly TRBD1 (6 bases). Germline loops: CDR1 SNHLY, CDR2 FYNGKV (reference sequence). CDR3 length: 14 residues. Trimming took 5 bases from V and 4 from J, leaving 11 bases between them. Partial CDR3 DNA: TGTGCCAGCAGCCCCGACAGGCCCACCGGGCAGCTCTAC. It specifies CASSPDRPTGQLY. The full CDR3 protein reads CASSPDRPTGQLYF. The variable domain in full, completed from reference TRBV3 and TRBJ2-2, reads GPKVLQIPSHQIIDMGQMVTLNCDPVSNHLYFYWYKQILGQQMEFLVNFYNGKVMEKSKLFKDQFSVERPDGSYFTLKIQPTALEDSAVYFCASSPDRPTGQLYFGEGSKLTVL.

In this sample, this clone is medium-sized. These gene names are mouse names. Coverage ceases 1 residue before the CDR3 finishes, and the germline J gene fills in the end. The gene calls are TRBV12-1 and TRBJ1-4; TRBD1 is a possible D gene (6 bases). V was pared by 1 base and J by 0 bases, with 14 bases between. Germline CDR1 SGHSN, CDR2 HYEKVE. There are 17 residues in the CDR3. CDR3 DNA (partial): TGTGCCAGCTCTCTGTTTGGGACATCCTTTTCCAACGAAAGATTATTT. The encoded protein is CASSLFGTSFSNERLF. The entire CDR3 is CASSLFGTSFSNERLFF.

Notes on this clone: Germline is not matched at one junction end, which may reflect a read error. Gene names are the mouse ones. The CDR3 is cut off 1 residue early in the read; its end comes from the germline J gene. The V gene is TRBV12-1, the J gene TRBJ1-6; the D is unclear. TRBJ1-6 is known as an ORF, though its function is uncertain. Germline CDR1 is SGHSN and CDR2 is HYEKVE. The CDR3 runs 15 residues. The CDR3 reads CASSPQNSYNSSLYF. CDR3 DNA, as far as it was read: TGTGCCAGCTCTCCACAAAATTCCTATAATTCGTCCCTCTAC.

This clone has only one observation. These gene names are mouse names. The CDR3 end falls 1 residue outside the read, so it is completed with the germline J gene. The rearrangement links TRBV12-1 to TRBJ1-2; a weak D match, TRBD1 (6 bases). Trimming cost V 3 bases and J 6 bases, with 7 bases left between them. The CDR3 is 11 amino acids. CDR1 is SGHSN, CDR2 HYEKVE, per germline. The part of the CDR3 DNA that was read is TGTGCCAGCTCTAGGGGGACCGACTACACC. This encodes CASSRGTDYT. In full, the CDR3 is CASSRGTDYTF.

In its sample, this clone was seen a few times. Gene and germline names: mouse. The read falls 1 residue short of the CDR3 end, and the missing part is taken from the germline J gene. This chain links TRBV1 with TRBJ1-5; 10 nucleotides line up with TRBD1. Germline V CDR1 and CDR2: NSQYPW, LRSPGD (reference sequence). Unmatched junction bases numbered 7, after V lost 3 bases and J lost 2 bases. The CDR3 is 17 residues long. CDR3: CTCSARDRGWDNQAPLF. The CDR3 bases that were read are TGCACCTGCAGTGCCCGGGACAGGGGATGGGACAACCAGGCTCCGCTT.

This clone was seen more than once but under ten times. Mouse gene names apply. Read sequence stops 1 residue before the CDR3 end, and the germline J gene provides the missing end. This chain connects TRBV19 to TRBJ2-7, with D maybe TRBD1 (5 bases). This CDR3 has 12 amino acids. Deletions cut 5 bases from V and 2 bases from J, with 8 bases between. Germline assignment: CDR1 FNHDT and CDR2 SITEND (reference sequence). The CDR3 spells CASRRQTYEQYF. CDR3 bases read: TGTGCCAGCAGACGACAGACCTATGAACAGTAC.

Note on this clone: Germline and genes here are mouse. The CDR3 goes on 1 residue after the read ends, and that part is filled in from the germline J gene. The V and J genes are TRBV19 and TRBJ1-2; a weak D match, TRBD1 (6 bases). V lost 4 bases, J lost 4 bases, and 8 bases lay in between. CDR1 and CDR2 from the germline V gene are FNHDT and SITEND (reference sequence). The CDR3 spans 12 residues. Incomplete CDR3 DNA: TGTGCCAGCAGTCAGGGGATCTCCGACTACACC. Amino acid sequence: CASSQGISDYT. The whole CDR3 is CASSQGISDYTF.

Concerning this clone: The genes are named according to mouse. The read ends 1 residue early relative to the CDR3; the germline J gene fills the gap. The chain employs TRBV16 and TRBJ2-3; D is possibly TRBD2 (7 bases). In germline, CDR1 is SGHSA, CDR2 FRNQAP. Trimming took 4 bases from V and 3 from J, leaving 14 bases between them. This CDR3 contains 15 residues. The DNA read from the CDR3 is TGTGCAAGCAGCTGGACTAGGGGGGGAGCAGAAACGCTGTAT. It yields the protein CASSWTRGGAETLY. The CDR3 reads in full as CASSWTRGGAETLYF.